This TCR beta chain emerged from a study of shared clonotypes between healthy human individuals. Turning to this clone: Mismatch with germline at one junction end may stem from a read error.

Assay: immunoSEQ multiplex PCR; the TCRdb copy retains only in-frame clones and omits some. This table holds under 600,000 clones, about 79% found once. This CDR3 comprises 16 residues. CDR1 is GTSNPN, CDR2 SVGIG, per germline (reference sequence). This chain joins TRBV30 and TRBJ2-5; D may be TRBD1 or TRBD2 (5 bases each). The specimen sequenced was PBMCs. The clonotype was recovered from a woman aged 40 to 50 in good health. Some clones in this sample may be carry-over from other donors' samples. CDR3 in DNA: TGTACCTGGGCTCTTGATGGGGGAGCTATTGGAGAGACCCAGTACTTC. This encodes CTWALDGGAIGETQYF.